These T cell receptor beta chains were read from a single sample in a study of technical replicates of blood from several donors. Using immunoSEQ multiplex PCR, the repertoire was profiled, and TCRdb retains in-frame clones only, with some absent. The top ten clones hold around 0.37% of a sample with 65,000 to 90,000 clones, over 90% of them seen once. The sample consisted of T cells isolated from PBMCs. These receptors were taken from a human donor in good health. Both conserved end residues are part of each CDR3. A D gene is named only where the DNA matches it firmly. Clone size is shown for a subset of rows, as once, few, many or a class of expanded clone.

j_call	v_call	d_call	clone_size	cdr3_aa	cdr3_nt
TRBJ1-2	TRBV30	.	.	CAWTSGSDYGYTF	TGTGCCTGGACCAGCGGCAGTGACTATGGCTACACCTTC
TRBJ2-1	TRBV7-9	.	.	CAYLATNYNEQFF	TGTGCCTATTTAGCGACGAACTACAATGAGCAGTTCTTC
TRBJ1-2	TRBV11-3	.	.	CASSPPGYSYGYTF	TGTGCCAGCAGCCCCCCCGGGTATTCCTATGGCTACACCTTC
TRBJ1-1	TRBV30	.	.	CARTLDRNTEAFF	TGTGCCAGAACCTTGGACAGGAACACTGAAGCTTTCTTT
TRBJ2-2	TRBV6-5	TRBD1	.	CATTKDRGLGGELFF	TGTGCCACTACGAAGGACAGGGGGCTTGGCGGGGAGCTGTTTTTT
TRBJ2-7	TRBV6-5	TRBD1	.	CASSYGTGDSLREQYF	TGTGCCAGCAGTTACGGGACAGGGGATAGCTTACGGGAGCAGTACTTC
TRBJ2-5	TRBV2	.	.	CASSLRGLETQYF	TGTGCCAGCAGTCTCAGGGGATTGGAGACCCAGTACTTC
TRBJ1-1	TRBV28	TRBD1	once	CASLVPGQGLAFF	TGTGCCAGCCTAGTACCCGGACAGGGCTTAGCTTTCTTT
TRBJ1-5	TRBV19	.	.	CASSIQQGMDQPQHF	TGTGCCAGTAGTATTCAGCAGGGGATGGATCAGCCCCAGCATTTT
TRBJ2-7	TRBV2	TRBD1	.	CASQGQGVYEQYF	TGTGCCAGCCAAGGACAGGGGGTCTACGAGCAGTACTTC
TRBJ2-5	TRBV2	TRBD2	.	CASSDFQRLAGGEETQYF	TGTGCCAGCAGTGATTTTCAGAGACTAGCGGGAGGGGAGGAGACCCAGTACTTC
TRBJ1-3	TRBV7-9	.	.	CASSPLLSGNTIYF	TGTGCCAGCAGCCCCCTCCTCTCTGGAAACACCATATATTTT
TRBJ2-1	TRBV9	TRBD2	.	CASSGGLAERSYNEQFF	TGTGCCAGCAGCGGGGGACTAGCGGAACGATCCTACAATGAGCAGTTCTTC
TRBJ1-2	TRBV27	TRBD1	once	CASSFFGDRDYGYTF	TGTGCCAGCAGTTTCTTCGGGGACAGGGACTATGGCTACACCTTC
TRBJ2-1	TRBV27	TRBD2	.	CASSLASGRWNEQFF	TGTGCCAGCAGTTTAGCTAGCGGGAGGTGGAATGAGCAGTTCTTC
TRBJ1-5	TRBV5-1	.	few	CASSLDGGWNQPQHF	TGCGCCAGCAGCTTGGACGGGGGATGGAATCAGCCCCAGCATTTT
TRBJ2-7	TRBV10-3	.	.	CAISPNSLQQYF	TGTGCCATCAGTCCCAACAGCTTGCAGCAGTACTTC
TRBJ2-7	TRBV13	TRBD1	.	CASNQLDRAGEQYF	TGTGCCAGCAACCAATTAGACAGGGCGGGTGAGCAGTACTTC
TRBJ1-1	TRBV10-3	.	.	CAILEVANTEAFF	TGTGCCATCCTTGAAGTAGCGAACACTGAAGCTTTCTTT
TRBJ2-7	TRBV5-1	.	once	CASSLARVAETYEQYF	TGCGCCAGCAGCTTGGCCAGGGTAGCGGAAACCTACGAGCAGTACTTC
TRBJ2-1	TRBV30	.	.	CAWRGVVSPYNEQFF	TGTGCCTGGAGAGGGGTGGTGAGCCCTTACAATGAGCAGTTCTTC
TRBJ1-5	TRBV28	.	.	CASTQGPQPQHF	TGTGCCAGCACCCAGGGGCCTCAGCCCCAGCATTTT
TRBJ2-7	TRBV5-1	.	.	CASSFPPGETTYEQYF	TGCGCCAGCAGCTTCCCCCCGGGGGAGACTACCTACGAGCAGTACTTC
TRBJ2-1	TRBV27	TRBD1	.	CASSPDRTGGNEQFF	TGTGCCAGCAGCCCCGATAGGACAGGGGGGAATGAGCAGTTCTTC
TRBJ1-4	TRBV27	TRBD1	.	CASRLRRGPTNEKLFF	TGTGCCAGCAGGCTTCGAAGGGGGCCAACTAATGAAAAACTGTTTTTT
TRBJ2-7	TRBV6-4	TRBD1	.	CASSGTGGYEQYF	TGTGCCAGCAGCGGGACAGGGGGCTACGAGCAGTACTTC
TRBJ1-2	TRBV12-5	.	.	CASGLVLFTEDYGYTF	TGTGCTAGTGGTTTGGTACTGTTTACTGAAGACTATGGCTACACCTTC
TRBJ1-5	TRBV7-9	.	.	CASSFPGEAQPQHF	TGTGCCAGCAGCTTCCCGGGGGAGGCTCAGCCCCAGCATTTT
TRBJ2-1	TRBV29-1	TRBD1	.	CSLGTGYNEQFF	TGCAGCCTCGGGACAGGTTACAATGAGCAGTTCTTC
TRBJ1-1	TRBV6-1	TRBD1	.	CASRGTGGSSWTFF	TGTGCCAGCAGAGGGACAGGGGGCTCGAGTTGGACTTTCTTT
TRBJ1-2	TRBV9	TRBD1	.	CASSVSGTGGDGYTF	TGTGCCAGCAGCGTGTCCGGGACAGGGGGGGATGGCTACACCTTC
TRBJ2-2	TRBV9	TRBD2	.	CASSVQAGGPTGELFF	TGTGCCAGCAGCGTACAAGCGGGAGGACCCACCGGGGAGCTGTTTTTT
TRBJ2-1	TRBV7-2	TRBD2	.	CASSSGLAAYNEQFF	TGTGCCAGCAGTTCGGGACTAGCGGCCTACAATGAGCAGTTCTTC
TRBJ2-7	TRBV19	TRBD2	.	CASSIDREASYEQYF	TGTGCCAGTAGTATAGACCGGGAGGCCTCCTACGAGCAGTACTTC
TRBJ1-3	TRBV29-1	.	.	CSVASGALGNTIYF	TGCAGCGTTGCGTCAGGGGCATTAGGAAACACCATATATTTT
TRBJ2-1	TRBV7-3	.	.	CASSSGTPNSYNEQFF	TGTGCCAGCAGCTCGGGGACTCCGAATTCCTACAATGAGCAGTTCTTC
TRBJ2-1	TRBV5-4	TRBD1	.	CASSLGDRDYNEQFF	TGTGCCAGCAGCTTGGGGGACAGGGATTACAATGAGCAGTTCTTC
TRBJ2-7	TRBV6-5	TRBD2	.	CASGPSGKYEQYF	TGTGCCAGCGGACCTAGCGGGAAGTACGAGCAGTACTTC
TRBJ1-3	TRBV5-6	TRBD1	.	CASSPSQGGNTIYF	TGTGCCAGCAGCCCCTCACAGGGGGGGAACACCATATATTTT
TRBJ2-3	TRBV9	.	.	CASSALGRVADTQYF	TGTGCCAGCAGCGCCCTGGGGAGAGTTGCAGATACGCAGTATTTT
TRBJ1-2	TRBV4-3	.	.	CASSQRGKIHGYTF	TGCGCCAGCAGCCAAAGGGGGAAGATCCATGGCTACACCTTC
TRBJ2-7	TRBV9	.	once	CASSVGHRDEQYF	TGTGCCAGCAGCGTTGGACATCGGGACGAGCAGTACTTC
TRBJ2-3	TRBV2	TRBD1	once	CASRGGPDTQYF	TGTGCCAGCAGAGGGGGCCCAGATACGCAGTATTTT
TRBJ2-7	TRBV25-1	.	once	CASSEDREKYEQYF	TGTGCCAGCAGTGAAGACCGGGAGAAATACGAGCAGTACTTC
TRBJ1-5	TRBV6-1	.	.	CASSGAGLNQPQHF	TGTGCCAGCAGTGGGGCGGGGCTCAATCAGCCCCAGCATTTT
TRBJ2-7	TRBV7-8	TRBD1	.	CASSFTGGADEQYF	TGTGCCAGCAGCTTTACAGGGGGCGCCGACGAGCAGTACTTC
TRBJ1-3	TRBV6-5	.	.	CASSYEGPSGNTIYF	TGTGCCAGCAGTTACGAGGGTCCCTCTGGAAACACCATATATTTT
TRBJ1-2	TRBV6-5	.	.	CASSYRTFYGYTF	TGTGCCAGCAGTTACAGGACATTCTATGGCTACACCTTC
TRBJ2-5	TRBV28	TRBD2	.	CASTLGLAYTQETQYF	TGTGCCAGCACCTTAGGACTAGCGTACACTCAAGAGACCCAGTACTTC
TRBJ1-1	TRBV29-1	.	few	CSVLPHGDTEAFF	TGCAGCGTTCTTCCCCACGGAGACACTGAAGCTTTCTTT
TRBJ2-3	TRBV10-3	TRBD2	.	CAISDGGRAGADTQYF	TGTGCCATCAGTGATGGCGGGAGGGCCGGGGCAGATACGCAGTATTTT
TRBJ2-7	TRBV7-2	.	.	CASSLYPTAEQYF	TGTGCCAGCAGCTTATATCCTACAGCCGAGCAGTACTTC